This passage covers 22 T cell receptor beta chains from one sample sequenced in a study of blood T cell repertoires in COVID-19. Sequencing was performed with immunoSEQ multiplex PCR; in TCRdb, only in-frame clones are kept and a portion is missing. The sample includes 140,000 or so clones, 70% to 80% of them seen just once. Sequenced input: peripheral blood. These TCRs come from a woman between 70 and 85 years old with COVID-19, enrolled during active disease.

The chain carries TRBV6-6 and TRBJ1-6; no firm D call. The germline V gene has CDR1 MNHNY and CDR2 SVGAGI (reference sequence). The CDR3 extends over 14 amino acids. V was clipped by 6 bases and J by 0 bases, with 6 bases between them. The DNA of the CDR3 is TGTGCCAGCAGACCCAGCTCCTATAATTCACCCCTCCACTTT. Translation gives CASRPSSYNSPLHF.

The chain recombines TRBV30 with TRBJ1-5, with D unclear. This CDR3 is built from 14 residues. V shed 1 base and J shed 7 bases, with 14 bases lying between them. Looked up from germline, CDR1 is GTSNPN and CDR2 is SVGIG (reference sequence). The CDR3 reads CAWSGTAPLQPQHF. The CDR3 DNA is TGTGCCTGGAGTGGAACAGCCCCCCTACAGCCCCAGCATTTT.

Written as DNA, the CDR3 is TGTGCCAGCAGCTCGGACAGGGGCGCCTCCCTCCACTTT. Translating it yields CASSSDRGASLHF. The V call is TRBV7-8, the J call TRBJ1-6; 9 positions agree with TRBD1. The V and J ends lost 4 bases and 14 bases, in that order; junction bases with no gene match: 6. CDR1 and CDR2 (germline): SGHVS, FQNEAQ. The CDR3 loop spans 13 amino acids.

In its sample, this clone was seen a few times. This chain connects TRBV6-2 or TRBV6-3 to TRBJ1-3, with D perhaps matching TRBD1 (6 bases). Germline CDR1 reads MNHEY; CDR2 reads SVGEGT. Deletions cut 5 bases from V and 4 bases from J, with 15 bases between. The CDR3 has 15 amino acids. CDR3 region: CASSDPSGTGNTIYF. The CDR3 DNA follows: TGTGCCAGCAGTGACCCATCCGGGACAGGAAACACCATATATTTT.

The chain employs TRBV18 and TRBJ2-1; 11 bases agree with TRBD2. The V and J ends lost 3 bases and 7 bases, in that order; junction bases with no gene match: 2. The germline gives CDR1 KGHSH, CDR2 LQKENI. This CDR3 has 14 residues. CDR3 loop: CASSPRTSGNEQFF. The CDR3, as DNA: TGTGCCAGCTCACCCCGGACTAGCGGGAATGAGCAGTTCTTC.

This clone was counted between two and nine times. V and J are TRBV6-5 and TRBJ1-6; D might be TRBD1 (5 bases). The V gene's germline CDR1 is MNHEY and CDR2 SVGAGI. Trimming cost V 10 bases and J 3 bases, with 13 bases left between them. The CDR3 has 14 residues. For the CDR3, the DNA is TGTGCCACAACCCCCCAGGGCTATAATTCACCCCTCCACTTT. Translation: CATTPQGYNSPLHF.

CDR3 sequence: CASTQGATEAFF. CDR3 nucleotide sequence: TGTGCCAGCACCCAAGGGGCGACTGAAGCTTTCTTT. The V call is TRBV2, the J call TRBJ1-1, with D tentatively TRBD1 (5 bases). V was clipped by 7 bases and J by 5 bases, with 11 bases between them. CDR1 is SNHLY, CDR2 FYNNEI, per germline. The CDR3 extends over 12 amino acids.

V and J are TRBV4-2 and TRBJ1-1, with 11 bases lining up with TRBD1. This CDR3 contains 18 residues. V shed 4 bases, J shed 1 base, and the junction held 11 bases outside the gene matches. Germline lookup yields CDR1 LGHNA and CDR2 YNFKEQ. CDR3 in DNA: TGTGCCAGCAGCCCAGGGTGGGACAGGGGGTTACAGAACACTGAAGCTTTCTTT. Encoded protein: CASSPGWDRGLQNTEAFF.

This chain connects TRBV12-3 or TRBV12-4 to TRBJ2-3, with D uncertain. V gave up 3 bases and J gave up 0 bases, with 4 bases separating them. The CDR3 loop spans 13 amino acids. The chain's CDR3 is CASSFGSTDTQYF. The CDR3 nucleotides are TGTGCCAGCAGTTTCGGGAGCACAGATACGCAGTATTTT.

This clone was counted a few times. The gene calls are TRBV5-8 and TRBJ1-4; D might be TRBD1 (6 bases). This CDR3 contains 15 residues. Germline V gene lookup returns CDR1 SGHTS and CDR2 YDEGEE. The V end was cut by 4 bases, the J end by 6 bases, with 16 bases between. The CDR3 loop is CASSPQGSLYEKLFF. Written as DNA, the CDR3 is TGTGCCAGCAGCCCCCAGGGGAGTTTGTATGAAAAACTGTTTTTT. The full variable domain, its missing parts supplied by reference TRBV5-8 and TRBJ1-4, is EAGVTQSPTHLIKTRGQQATLRCSPISGHTSVYWYQQALGLGLQFLLWYDEGEERNRGNFPPRFSGRQFPNYSSELNVNALELEDSALYLCASSPQGSLYEKLFFGSGTQLSVL.

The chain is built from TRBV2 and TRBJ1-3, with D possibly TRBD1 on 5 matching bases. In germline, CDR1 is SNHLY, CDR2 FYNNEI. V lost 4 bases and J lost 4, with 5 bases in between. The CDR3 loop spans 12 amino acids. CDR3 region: CASSGGGNTIYF. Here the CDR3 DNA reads TGTGCCAGCAGTGGGGGCGGAAACACCATATATTTT.

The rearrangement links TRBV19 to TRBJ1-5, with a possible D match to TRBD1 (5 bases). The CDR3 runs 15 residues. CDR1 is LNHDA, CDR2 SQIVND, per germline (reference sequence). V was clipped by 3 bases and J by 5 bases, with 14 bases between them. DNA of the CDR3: TGTGCCAGTAGTATCAGGGCACGGAACTATCAGCCCCAGCATTTT. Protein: CASSIRARNYQPQHF.

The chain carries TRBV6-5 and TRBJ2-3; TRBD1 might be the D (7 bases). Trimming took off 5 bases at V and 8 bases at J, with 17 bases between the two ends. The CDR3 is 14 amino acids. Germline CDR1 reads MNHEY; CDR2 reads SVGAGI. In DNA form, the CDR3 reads TGTGCCAGCAGTACGACAGGGCCGGAGGGTACGCAGTATTTT. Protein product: CASSTTGPEGTQYF.

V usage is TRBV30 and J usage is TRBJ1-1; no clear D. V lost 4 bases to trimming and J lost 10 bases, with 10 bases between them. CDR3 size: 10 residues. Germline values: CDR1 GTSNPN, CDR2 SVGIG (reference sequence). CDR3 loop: CAWNGPAAFF. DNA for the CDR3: TGTGCCTGGAATGGGCCGGCAGCTTTCTTT.

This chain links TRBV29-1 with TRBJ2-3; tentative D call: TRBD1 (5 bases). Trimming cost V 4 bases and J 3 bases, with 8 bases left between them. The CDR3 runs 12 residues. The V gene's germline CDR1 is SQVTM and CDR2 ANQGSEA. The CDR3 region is CSVAPGTDTQYF. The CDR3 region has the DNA TGCAGCGTTGCCCCAGGGACAGATACGCAGTATTTT.

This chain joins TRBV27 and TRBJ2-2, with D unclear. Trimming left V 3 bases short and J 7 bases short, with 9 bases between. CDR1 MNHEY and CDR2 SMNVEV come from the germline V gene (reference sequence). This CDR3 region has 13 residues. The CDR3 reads CASSLSHYGELFF. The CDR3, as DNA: TGTGCCAGCAGTTTGAGTCATTACGGGGAGCTGTTTTTT.

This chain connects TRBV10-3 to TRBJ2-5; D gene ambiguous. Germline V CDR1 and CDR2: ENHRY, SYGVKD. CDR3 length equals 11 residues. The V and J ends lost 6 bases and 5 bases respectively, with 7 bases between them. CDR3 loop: CAIRLAETQYF. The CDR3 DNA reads TGTGCCATCAGGCTGGCTGAGACCCAGTACTTC.

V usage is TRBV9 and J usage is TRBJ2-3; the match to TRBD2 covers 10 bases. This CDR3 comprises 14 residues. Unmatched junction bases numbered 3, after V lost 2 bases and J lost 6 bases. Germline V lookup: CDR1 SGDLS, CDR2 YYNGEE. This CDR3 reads CASSVSGGVDTQYF. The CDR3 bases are TGTGCCAGCAGCGTGAGCGGGGGGGTCGATACGCAGTATTTT.

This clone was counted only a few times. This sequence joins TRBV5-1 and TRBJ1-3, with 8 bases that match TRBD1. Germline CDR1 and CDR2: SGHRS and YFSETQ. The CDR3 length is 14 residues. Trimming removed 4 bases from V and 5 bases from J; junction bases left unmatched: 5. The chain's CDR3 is CASSPGQGRNTIYF. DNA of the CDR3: TGCGCCAGCAGCCCTGGACAGGGTAGAAACACCATATATTTT.

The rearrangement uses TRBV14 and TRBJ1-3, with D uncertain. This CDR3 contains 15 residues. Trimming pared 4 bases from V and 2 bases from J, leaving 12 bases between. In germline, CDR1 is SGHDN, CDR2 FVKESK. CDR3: CASSPQGGPGNTIYF. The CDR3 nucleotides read TGTGCCAGCAGCCCTCAAGGAGGGCCTGGAAACACCATATATTTT.

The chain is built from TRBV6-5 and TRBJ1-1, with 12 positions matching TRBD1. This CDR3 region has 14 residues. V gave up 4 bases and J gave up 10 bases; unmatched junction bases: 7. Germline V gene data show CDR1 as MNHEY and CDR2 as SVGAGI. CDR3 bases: TGTGCCAGCAGTTCCCGGGACAGGGGGCCAACAGCTTTCTTT. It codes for CASSSRDRGPTAFF.

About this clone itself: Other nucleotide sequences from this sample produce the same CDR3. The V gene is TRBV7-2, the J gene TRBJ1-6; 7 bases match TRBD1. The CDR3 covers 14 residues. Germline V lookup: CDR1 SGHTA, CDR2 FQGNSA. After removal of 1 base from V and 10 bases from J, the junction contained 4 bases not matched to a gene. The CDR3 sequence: CASSLGGGGSPLHF. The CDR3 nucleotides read TGTGCCAGCAGCTTAGGAGGGGGCGGATCACCCCTCCACTTT.